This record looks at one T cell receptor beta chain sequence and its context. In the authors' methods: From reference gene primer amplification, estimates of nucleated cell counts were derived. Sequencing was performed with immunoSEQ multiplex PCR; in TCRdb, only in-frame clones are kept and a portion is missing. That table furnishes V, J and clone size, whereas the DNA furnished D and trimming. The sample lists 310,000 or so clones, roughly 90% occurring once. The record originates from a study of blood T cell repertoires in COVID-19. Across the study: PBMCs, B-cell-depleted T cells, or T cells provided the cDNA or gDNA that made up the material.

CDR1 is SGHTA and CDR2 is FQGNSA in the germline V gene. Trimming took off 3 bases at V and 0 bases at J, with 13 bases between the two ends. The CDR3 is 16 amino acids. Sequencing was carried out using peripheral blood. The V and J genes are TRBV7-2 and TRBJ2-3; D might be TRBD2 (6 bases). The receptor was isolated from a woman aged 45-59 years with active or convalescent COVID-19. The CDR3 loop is CASSFSIAGSTDTQYF. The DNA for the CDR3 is TGTGCCAGCAGCTTTTCTATTGCGGGGAGCACAGATACGCAGTATTTT.